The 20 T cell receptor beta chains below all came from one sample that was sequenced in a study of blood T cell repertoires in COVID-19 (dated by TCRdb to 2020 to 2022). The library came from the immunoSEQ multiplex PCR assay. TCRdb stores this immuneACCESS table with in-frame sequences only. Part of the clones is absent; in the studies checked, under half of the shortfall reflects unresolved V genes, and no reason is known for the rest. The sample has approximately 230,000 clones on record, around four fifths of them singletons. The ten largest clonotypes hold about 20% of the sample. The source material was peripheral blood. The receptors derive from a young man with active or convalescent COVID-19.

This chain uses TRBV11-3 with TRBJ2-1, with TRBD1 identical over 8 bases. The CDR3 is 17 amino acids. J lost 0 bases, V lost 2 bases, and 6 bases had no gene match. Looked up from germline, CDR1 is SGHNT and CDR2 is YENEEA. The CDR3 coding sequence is TGTGCCAGCAGCTTATTCCCCACAGGGGGCTCCTACAATGAGCAGTTCTTC. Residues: CASSLFPTGGSYNEQFF.

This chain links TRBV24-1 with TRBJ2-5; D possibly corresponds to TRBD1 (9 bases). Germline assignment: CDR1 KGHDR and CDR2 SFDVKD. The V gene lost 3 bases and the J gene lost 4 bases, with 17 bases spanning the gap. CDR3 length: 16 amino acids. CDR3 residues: CATSDPGQGLGETQYF. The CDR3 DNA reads TGTGCCACCAGTGATCCGGGACAGGGACTAGGAGAGACCCAGTACTTC.

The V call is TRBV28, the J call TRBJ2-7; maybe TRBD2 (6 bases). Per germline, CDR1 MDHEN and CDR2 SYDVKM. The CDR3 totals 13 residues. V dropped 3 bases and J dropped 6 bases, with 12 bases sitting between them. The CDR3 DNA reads TGTGCCAGCAGTTTTGGCGGGATGGGCGAGCAGTACTTC. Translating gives CASSFGGMGEQYF. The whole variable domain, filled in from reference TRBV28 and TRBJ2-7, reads DVKVTQSSRYLVKRTGEKVFLECVQDMDHENMFWYRQDPGLGLRLIYFSYDVKMKEKGDIPEGYSVSREKKERFSLILESASTNQTSMYLCASSFGGMGEQYFGPGTRLTVT.

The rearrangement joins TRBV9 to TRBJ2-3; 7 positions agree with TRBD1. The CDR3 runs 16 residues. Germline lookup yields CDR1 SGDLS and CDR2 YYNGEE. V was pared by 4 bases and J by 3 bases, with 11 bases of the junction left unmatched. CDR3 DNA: TGTGCCAGCAGCCTCAGGGACAGCCGGCTAACAGATACGCAGTATTTT. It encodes CASSLRDSRLTDTQYF.

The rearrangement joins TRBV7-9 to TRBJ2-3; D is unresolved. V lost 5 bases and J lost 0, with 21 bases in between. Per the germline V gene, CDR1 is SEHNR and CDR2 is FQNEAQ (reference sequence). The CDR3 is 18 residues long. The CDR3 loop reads CASSAPSGPYTSTDTQYF. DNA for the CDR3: TGTGCCAGCAGCGCCCCCTCGGGTCCCTATACCAGCACAGATACGCAGTATTTT.

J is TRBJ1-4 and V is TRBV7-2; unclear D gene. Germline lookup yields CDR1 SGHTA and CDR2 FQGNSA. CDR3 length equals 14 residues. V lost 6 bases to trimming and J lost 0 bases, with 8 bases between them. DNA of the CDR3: TGTGCCAGCAGACCGGGTGCAACTAATGAAAAACTGTTTTTT. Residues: CASRPGATNEKLFF.

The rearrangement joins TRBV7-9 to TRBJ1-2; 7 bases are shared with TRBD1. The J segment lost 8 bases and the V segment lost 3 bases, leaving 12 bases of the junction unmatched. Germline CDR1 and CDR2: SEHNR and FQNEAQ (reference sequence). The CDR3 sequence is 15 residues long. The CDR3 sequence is CASSFSTGELWGYTF. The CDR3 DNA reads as TGTGCCAGCAGCTTCTCCACAGGGGAACTTTGGGGCTACACCTTC.

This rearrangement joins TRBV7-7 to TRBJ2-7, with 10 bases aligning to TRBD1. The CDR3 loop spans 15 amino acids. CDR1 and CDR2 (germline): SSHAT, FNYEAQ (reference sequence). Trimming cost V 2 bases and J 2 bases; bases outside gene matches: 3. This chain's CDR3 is CASSLRQGAPYEQYF. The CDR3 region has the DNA TGTGCCAGCAGCTTAAGACAGGGGGCCCCCTACGAGCAGTACTTC.

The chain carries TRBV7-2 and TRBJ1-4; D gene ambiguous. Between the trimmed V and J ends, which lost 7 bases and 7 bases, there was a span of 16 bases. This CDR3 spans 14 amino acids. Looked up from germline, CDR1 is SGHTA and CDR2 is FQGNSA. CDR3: CASTFAPLGEKLFF. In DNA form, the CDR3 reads TGTGCCAGCACCTTTGCCCCCCTCGGTGAAAAACTGTTTTTT.

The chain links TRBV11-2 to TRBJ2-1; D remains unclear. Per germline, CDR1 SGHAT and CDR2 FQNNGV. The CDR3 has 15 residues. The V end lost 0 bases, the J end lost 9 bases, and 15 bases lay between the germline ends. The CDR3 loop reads CASSLDGLLLVEQFF. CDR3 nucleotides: TGTGCCAGCAGCTTAGATGGGTTACTACTTGTTGAGCAGTTCTTC.

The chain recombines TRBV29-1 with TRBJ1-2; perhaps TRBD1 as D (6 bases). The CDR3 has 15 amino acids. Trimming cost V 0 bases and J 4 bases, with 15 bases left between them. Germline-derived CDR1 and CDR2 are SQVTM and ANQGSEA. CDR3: CSVEDQVARGYGYTF. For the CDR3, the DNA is TGCAGCGTTGAAGATCAGGTAGCCAGGGGCTATGGCTACACCTTC.

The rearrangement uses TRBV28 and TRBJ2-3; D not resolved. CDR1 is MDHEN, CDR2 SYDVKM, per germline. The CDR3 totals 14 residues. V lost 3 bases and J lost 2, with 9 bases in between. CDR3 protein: CASSFKQFTDTQYF. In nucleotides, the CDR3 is TGTGCCAGCAGTTTCAAACAGTTCACAGATACGCAGTATTTT.

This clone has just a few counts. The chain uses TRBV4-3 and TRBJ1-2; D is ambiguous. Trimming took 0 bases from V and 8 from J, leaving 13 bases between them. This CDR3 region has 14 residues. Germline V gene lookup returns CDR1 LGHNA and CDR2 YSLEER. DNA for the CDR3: TGCGCCAGCAGCCAAGATCGGACTCTGAGGGGCTACACCTTC. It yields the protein CASSQDRTLRGYTF.

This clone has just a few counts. The CDR3 loop reads CASSYVQGPSYGYTF. The CDR3, as DNA: TGTGCCAGCAGTTACGTACAGGGTCCCTCTTATGGCTACACCTTC. The V gene is TRBV6-5, the J gene TRBJ1-2; possibly TRBD1 for D (6 bases). Trimming pared 2 bases from V and 5 bases from J, leaving 15 bases between. The CDR3 spans 15 residues. From germline, CDR1 is MNHEY and CDR2 SVGAGI.

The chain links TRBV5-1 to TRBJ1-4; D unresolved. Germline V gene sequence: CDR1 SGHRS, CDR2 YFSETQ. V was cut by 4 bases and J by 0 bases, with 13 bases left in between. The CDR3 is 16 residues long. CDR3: CASSAYPSATNEKLFF. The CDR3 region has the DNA TGCGCCAGCAGCGCCTACCCGTCTGCAACTAATGAAAAACTGTTTTTT.

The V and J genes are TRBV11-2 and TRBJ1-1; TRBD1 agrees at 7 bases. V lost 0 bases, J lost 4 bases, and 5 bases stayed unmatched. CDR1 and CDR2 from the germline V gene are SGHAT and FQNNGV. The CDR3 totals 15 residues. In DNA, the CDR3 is TGTGCCAGCAGCTTAGAAGGGGGCCTAGGCACTGAAGCTTTCTTT. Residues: CASSLEGGLGTEAFF.

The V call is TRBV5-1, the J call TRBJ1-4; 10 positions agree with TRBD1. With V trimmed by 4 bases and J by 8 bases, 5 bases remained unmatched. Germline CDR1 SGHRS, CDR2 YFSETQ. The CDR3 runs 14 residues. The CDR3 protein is CASSGGQGREKLFF. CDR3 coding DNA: TGCGCCAGCAGCGGGGGACAGGGGCGAGAAAAACTGTTTTTT.

CDR3 in amino acids: CASSEGWGRGGTNEKLFF. CDR3 in DNA: TGTGCCAGCAGTGAAGGCTGGGGGCGAGGGGGAACTAATGAAAAACTGTTTTTT. This chain links TRBV6-1 with TRBJ1-4; D is possibly TRBD1 (6 bases). Germline values: CDR1 MNHNS, CDR2 SASEGT. CDR3 length: 18 residues. Trimming stripped 1 base from V and 1 base from J, with 16 bases between.

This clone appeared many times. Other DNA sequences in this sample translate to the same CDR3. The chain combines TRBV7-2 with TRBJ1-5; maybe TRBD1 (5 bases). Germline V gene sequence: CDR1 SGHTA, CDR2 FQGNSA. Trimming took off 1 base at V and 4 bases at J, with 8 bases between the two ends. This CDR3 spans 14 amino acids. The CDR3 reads CASSLVGGNQPQHF. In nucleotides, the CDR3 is TGTGCCAGCAGCTTAGTGGGGGGTAATCAGCCCCAGCATTTT.

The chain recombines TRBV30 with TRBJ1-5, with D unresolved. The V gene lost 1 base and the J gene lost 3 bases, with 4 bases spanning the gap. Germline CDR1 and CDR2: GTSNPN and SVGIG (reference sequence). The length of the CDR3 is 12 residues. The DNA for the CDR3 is TGTGCCTGGAGTGGAGACAATCAGCCCCAGCATTTT. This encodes CAWSGDNQPQHF. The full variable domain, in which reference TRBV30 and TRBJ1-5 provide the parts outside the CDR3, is SQTIHQWPATLVQPVGSPLSLECTVEGTSNPNLYWYRQAAGRGLQLLFYSVGIGQISSEVPQNLSASRPQDRQFILSSKKLLLSDSGFYLCAWSGDNQPQHFGDGTRLSIL.